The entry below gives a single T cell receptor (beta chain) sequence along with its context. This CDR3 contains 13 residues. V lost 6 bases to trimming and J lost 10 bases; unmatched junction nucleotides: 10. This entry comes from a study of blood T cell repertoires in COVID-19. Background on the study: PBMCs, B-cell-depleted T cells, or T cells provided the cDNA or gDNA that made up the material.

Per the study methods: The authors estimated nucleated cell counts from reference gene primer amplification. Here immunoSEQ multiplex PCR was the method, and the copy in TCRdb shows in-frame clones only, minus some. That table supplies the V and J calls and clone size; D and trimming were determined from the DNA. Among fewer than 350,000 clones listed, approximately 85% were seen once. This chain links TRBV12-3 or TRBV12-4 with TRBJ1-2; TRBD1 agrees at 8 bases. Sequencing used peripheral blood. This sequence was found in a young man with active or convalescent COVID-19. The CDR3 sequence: CASSPDRVLVYTF. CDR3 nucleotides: TGTGCCAGCAGCCCGGACAGGGTGTTGGTCTACACCTTC.